This TCR beta chain was sequenced during a study of tumor-infiltrating lymphocytes in primary liver carcinoma. The study, taken as a whole, reports: Tumor top-250-clone fraction significantly exceeded that of blood (p = 0.039).

RNA and DNA were co-extracted from roughly 20-30 mg of unsorted bulk tissue. Starting from around 0.45 ug of total RNA, TCR beta cDNA was produced with a primer in the constant region. ARM-PCR was slightly modified, and three nested multiplex PCR rounds with it gave rise to the TCR beta libraries. For approximately 10 cycles apiece, the opening two PCR rounds ran with TRBV1-TRBV30 forward primers and a C-beta reverse primer. TCRdb reprocessed the multiplex PCR reads with MiXCR, giving one entry per CDR3 protein. The data show approximately 37,000 distinct CDR3 sequences, 70% to 80% seen once. This CDR3 has 14 residues. Germline V CDR1 and CDR2: DFQATT, SNEGSKA (reference sequence). V was clipped by 3 bases and J by 3 bases; unmatched bases: 3. A note on this clonotype: The antigen is undetermined.

This TCR came from a man aged 40-49 years with primary liver carcinoma and hepatitis B virus infection. The chain combines TRBV20-1 with TRBJ2-4; 9 positions agree with TRBD2. The sample taken for sequencing was liver tumor tissue from sampling region 4. Documented subset: tumor region T4, right-lateral pole. As DNA, the CDR3 is TGCAGTGCTAGCTCAGCGGGGGGCAAAAACATTCAGTACTTC. This encodes CSASSAGGKNIQYF.